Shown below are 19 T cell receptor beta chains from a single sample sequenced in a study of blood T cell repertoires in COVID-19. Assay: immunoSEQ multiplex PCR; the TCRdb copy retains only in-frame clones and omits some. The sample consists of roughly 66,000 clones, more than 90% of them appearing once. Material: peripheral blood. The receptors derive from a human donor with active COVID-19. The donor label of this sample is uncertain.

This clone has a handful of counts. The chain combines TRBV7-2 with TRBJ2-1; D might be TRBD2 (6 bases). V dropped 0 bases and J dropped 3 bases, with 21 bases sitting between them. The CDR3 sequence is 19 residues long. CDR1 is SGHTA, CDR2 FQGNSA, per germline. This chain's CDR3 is CASSLARDPLGRYYNEQFF. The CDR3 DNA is TGTGCCAGCAGCTTAGCGCGGGACCCACTAGGGCGGTACTACAATGAGCAGTTCTTC. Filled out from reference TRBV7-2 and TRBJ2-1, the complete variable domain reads GAGVSQSPSNKVTEKGKDVELRCDPISGHTALYWYRQSLGQGLEFLIYFQGNSAPDKSGLPSDRFSAERTGGSVSTLTIQRTQQEDSAVYLCASSLARDPLGRYYNEQFFGPGTRLTVL.

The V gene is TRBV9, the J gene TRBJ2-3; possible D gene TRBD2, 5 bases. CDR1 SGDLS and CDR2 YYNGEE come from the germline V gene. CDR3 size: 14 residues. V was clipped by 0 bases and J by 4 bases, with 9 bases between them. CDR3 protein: CASSVASFPDTQYF. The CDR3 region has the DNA TGTGCCAGCAGCGTAGCTAGCTTTCCAGATACGCAGTATTTT.

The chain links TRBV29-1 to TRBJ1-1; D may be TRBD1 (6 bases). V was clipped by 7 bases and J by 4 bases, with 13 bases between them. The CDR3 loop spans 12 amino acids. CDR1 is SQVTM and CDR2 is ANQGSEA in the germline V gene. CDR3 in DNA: TGCAGCGCGTTACAGGGCAGCACTGAAGCTTTCTTT. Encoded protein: CSALQGSTEAFF.

The CDR3 DNA is TGTGCCAGCAGCTTAGACGGACTAGCGGGAGGAAGGAGGGCCCAGTACTTC. Translation gives CASSLDGLAGGRRAQYF. The chain joins TRBV7-2 to TRBJ2-5, with 14 bases identical to TRBD2. V dropped 1 base and J dropped 9; count of bases not matched to a gene: 10. CDR1 is SGHTA and CDR2 is FQGNSA in the germline V gene. The CDR3 totals 17 residues.

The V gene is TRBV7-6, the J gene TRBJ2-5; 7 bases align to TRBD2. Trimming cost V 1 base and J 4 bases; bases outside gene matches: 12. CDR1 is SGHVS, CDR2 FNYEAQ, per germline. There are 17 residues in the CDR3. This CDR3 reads CASSLGGLAGASETQYF. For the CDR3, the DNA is TGTGCCAGCAGCTTAGGGGGTCTTGCGGGAGCCTCAGAGACCCAGTACTTC.

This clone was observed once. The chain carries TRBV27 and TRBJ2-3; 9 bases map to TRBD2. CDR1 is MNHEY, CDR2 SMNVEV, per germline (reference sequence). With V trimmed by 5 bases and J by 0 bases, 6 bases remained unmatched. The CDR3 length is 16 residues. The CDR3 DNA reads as TGTGCCAGCAGTCCATTAGCGGGAGCTAGCACAGATACGCAGTATTTT. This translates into CASSPLAGASTDTQYF.

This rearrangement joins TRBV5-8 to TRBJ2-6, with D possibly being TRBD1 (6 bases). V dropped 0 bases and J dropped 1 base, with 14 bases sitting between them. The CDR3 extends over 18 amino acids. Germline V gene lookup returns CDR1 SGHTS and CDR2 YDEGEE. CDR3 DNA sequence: TGTGCCAGCAGCTTGGCCAGGGGATCGCGGTCTGGGGCCAACGTCCTGACTTTC. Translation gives CASSLARGSRSGANVLTF.

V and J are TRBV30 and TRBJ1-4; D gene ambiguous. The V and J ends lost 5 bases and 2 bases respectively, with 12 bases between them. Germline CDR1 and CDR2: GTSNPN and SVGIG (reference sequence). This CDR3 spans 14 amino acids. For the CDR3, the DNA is TGTGCCTGGGGAGCACAGCTTACTAATGAAAAACTGTTTTTT. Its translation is CAWGAQLTNEKLFF.

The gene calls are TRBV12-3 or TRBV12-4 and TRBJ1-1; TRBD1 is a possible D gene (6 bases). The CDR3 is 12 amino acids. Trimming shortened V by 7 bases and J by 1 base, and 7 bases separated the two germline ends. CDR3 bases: TGTGCCAGCATCAGGGGGAACACTGAAGCTTTCTTT. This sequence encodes CASIRGNTEAFF.

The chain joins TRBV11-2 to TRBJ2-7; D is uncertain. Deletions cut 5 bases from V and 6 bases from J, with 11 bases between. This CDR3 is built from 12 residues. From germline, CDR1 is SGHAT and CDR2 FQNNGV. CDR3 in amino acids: CASSQRVGEQYF. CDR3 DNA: TGTGCCAGCAGCCAGCGAGTGGGCGAGCAGTACTTC.

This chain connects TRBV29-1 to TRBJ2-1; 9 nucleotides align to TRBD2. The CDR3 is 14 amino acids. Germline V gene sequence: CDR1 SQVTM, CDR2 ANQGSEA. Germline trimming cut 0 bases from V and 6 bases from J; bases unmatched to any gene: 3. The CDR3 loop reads CSVEEREGLNEQFF. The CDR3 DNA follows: TGCAGCGTTGAAGAGCGGGAGGGCCTCAATGAGCAGTTCTTC.

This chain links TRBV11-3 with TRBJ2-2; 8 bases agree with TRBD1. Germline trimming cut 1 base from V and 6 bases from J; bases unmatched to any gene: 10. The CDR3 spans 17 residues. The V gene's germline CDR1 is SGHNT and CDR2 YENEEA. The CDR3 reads CASSLVAGPQGAGELFF. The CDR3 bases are TGTGCCAGCAGCTTAGTGGCGGGGCCACAGGGGGCCGGGGAGCTGTTTTTT.

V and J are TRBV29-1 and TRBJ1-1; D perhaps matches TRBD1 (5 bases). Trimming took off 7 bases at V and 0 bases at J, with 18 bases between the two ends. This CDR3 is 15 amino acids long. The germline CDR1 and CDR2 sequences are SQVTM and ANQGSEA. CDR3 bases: TGCAGCGCTGGGCGTCAGGGAACCGTGAACACTGAAGCTTTCTTT. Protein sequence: CSAGRQGTVNTEAFF.

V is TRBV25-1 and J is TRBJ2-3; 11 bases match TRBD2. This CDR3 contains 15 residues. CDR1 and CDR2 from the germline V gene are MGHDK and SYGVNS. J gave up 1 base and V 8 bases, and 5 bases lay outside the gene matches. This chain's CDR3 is CASGGTSGGTDTQYF. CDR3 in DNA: TGTGCCAGCGGAGGGACTAGCGGAGGCACAGATACGCAGTATTTT.

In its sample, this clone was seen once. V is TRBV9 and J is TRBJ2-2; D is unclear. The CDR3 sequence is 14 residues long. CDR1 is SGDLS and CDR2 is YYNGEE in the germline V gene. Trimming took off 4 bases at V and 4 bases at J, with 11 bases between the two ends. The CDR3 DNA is TGTGCCAGCAGCCAAGAGGCCTTCACCGGGGAGCTGTTTTTT. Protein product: CASSQEAFTGELFF.

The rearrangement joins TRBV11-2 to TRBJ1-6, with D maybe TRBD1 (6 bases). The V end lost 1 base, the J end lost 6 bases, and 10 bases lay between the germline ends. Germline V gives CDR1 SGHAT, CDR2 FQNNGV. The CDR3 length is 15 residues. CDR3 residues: CASSLGGQGNSPLHF. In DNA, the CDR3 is TGTGCCAGCAGCTTAGGGGGGCAGGGTAATTCACCCCTCCACTTT.

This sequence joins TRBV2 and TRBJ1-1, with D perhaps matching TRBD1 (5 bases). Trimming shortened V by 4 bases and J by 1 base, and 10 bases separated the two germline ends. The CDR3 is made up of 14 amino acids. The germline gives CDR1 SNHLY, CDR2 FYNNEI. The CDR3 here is CASSVRGRNTEAFF. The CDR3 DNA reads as TGTGCCAGCAGTGTGCGGGGGAGGAACACTGAAGCTTTCTTT. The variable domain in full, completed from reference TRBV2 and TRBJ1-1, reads EPEVTQTPSHQVTQMGQEVILRCVPISNHLYFYWYRQILGQKVEFLVSFYNNEISEKSEIFDDQFSVERPDGSNFTLKIRSTKLEDSAMYFCASSVRGRNTEAFFGQGTRLTVV.

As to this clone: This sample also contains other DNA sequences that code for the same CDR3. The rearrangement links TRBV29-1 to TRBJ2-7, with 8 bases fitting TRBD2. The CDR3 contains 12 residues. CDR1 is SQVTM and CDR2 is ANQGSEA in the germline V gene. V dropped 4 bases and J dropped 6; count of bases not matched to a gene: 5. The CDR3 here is CSVGPGGGEQYF. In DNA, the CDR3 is TGCAGCGTTGGCCCCGGGGGGGGCGAGCAGTACTTC.

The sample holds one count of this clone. The CDR3 sequence: CASSQDPRQFNQPQHF. In DNA form, the CDR3 reads TGCGCCAGCAGCCAAGATCCGAGGCAGTTCAATCAGCCCCAGCATTTT. The V gene is TRBV4-1, the J gene TRBJ1-5; D gene uncertain. V lost 0 bases, J lost 3 bases, and 12 bases lay in between. Germline V gives CDR1 MGHRA, CDR2 YSYEKL. The CDR3 is 16 amino acids.